This TCR beta chain came from a study of blood T cell repertoires in COVID-19. About the study: Samples came from the United States, Italy and Spain, spanning acute and convalescent COVID-19.

Original methodology: Amplification with reference gene primers provided the estimates of nucleated cell counts. The assay was immunoSEQ multiplex PCR, and TCRdb's table has in-frame clones only and misses some. V, J and clone size were drawn from that table, and D and trimming were deduced from the DNA. The top ten hold around 3.9% of the sample, which has some 300,000 clones, roughly 90% seen once. Germline assignment: CDR1 ENHRY and CDR2 SYGVKD. Between the trimmed V and J ends, which lost 0 bases and 2 bases, there was a span of 10 bases. The CDR3 runs 15 residues. Donors were grouped by their self-reported clinical history.

The sequencing sample was made of PBMCs or T cells enriched from blood (not recorded which). J is TRBJ1-2 and V is TRBV10-3; D might be TRBD1 (6 bases). The TCR comes from a woman aged 25 to 39 who had been exposed to COVID-19. In DNA form, the CDR3 reads TGTGCCATCAGTGAGTCGGCTACAGGGAACTATGGCTACACCTTC. This translates into CAISESATGNYGYTF.